This is a list of T cell receptor beta chains from one sample in a study of shared clonotypes between healthy human individuals. Method: immunoSEQ multiplex PCR; TCRdb's copy keeps in-frame clones and lacks some. This sample yields around 2,000,000 clones, of which roughly 94% are seen a single time; about 1.1% belongs to the top ten. Material for sequencing was naive CD8+ T cells sorted from blood. The receptors here all came from a man in his late teens or twenties in good health. The CDR3 runs from the conserved cysteine through the conserved F or W. The D gene is left open where the match is weak. Some rows mark clone size as missing; the rest say once, few, many or name a class of expanded clone.

>NA|TRBJ2-3|once|TRBV7-6
CASSGGARADTQYF
TGTGCCAGCAGTGGGGGGGCTCGGGCAGATACGCAGTATTTT
>NA|TRBJ2-3|NA|TRBV30
CAWREDGDTQYF
TGTGCCTGGAGGGAGGATGGGGATACGCAGTATTTT
>NA|TRBJ2-7|NA|TRBV5-1
CASNPDIFSYEQYF
TGCGCCAGCAACCCGGACATTTTCTCCTACGAGCAGTACTTC
>NA|TRBJ2-7|NA|TRBV2
CASIKGRRADEQYF
TGTGCCAGCATCAAGGGACGTCGGGCCGACGAGCAGTACTTC
>NA|TRBJ1-3|NA|TRBV7-2
CASSEDNSGNTIYF
TGTGCCAGCAGCGAGGACAACTCTGGAAACACCATATATTTT
>NA|TRBJ2-5|NA|TRBV23-1
CASSEGRETQYF
TGCGCCAGCAGTGAGGGAAGGGAGACCCAGTACTTC
>TRBD1|TRBJ2-1|NA|TRBV27
CASSRLLQGAAYNEQFF
TGTGCCAGCAGTCGCCTCCTACAGGGGGCTGCCTACAATGAGCAGTTCTTC
>NA|TRBJ2-2|NA|TRBV7-9
CASSLVVVLSGELFF
TGTGCCAGCAGCTTAGTGGTCGTTTTGTCCGGGGAGCTGTTTTTT
>TRBD1|TRBJ2-5|NA|TRBV19
CASSIIVRDSQETQYF
TGTGCCAGTAGTATAATAGTGAGGGACAGCCAAGAGACCCAGTACTTC
>NA|TRBJ2-3|NA|TRBV2
CASDPVVADTQYF
TGTGCCAGCGACCCCGTGGTAGCAGATACGCAGTATTTT
>NA|TRBJ2-2|once|TRBV13
CASSLLNTGELFF
TGTGCCAGCAGCTTACTAAACACCGGGGAGCTGTTTTTT
>TRBD2|TRBJ2-1|NA|TRBV10-3
CAISVELAGWDEQFF
TGTGCCATCAGTGTGGAACTAGCGGGGTGGGATGAGCAGTTCTTC
>TRBD1|TRBJ2-1|NA|TRBV19
CASSLGQGHEQFF
TGTGCCAGTAGTTTGGGACAGGGGCATGAGCAGTTCTTC
>NA|TRBJ1-1|NA|TRBV21-1
CASSTDRAPEAFF
TGTGCCAGCAGCACGGACAGGGCCCCTGAAGCTTTCTTT
>NA|TRBJ1-6|NA|TRBV12-2
CASRLALRTGAQPSLNSPLHF
TGTGCAAGTCGCTTAGCGCTAAGGACAGGGGCTCAACCTAGCTTAAATTCACCCCTCCACTTT
>NA|TRBJ2-1|NA|TRBV9
CASSVGSTSYNEQFF
TGTGCCAGCAGCGTAGGTAGTACCTCCTACAATGAGCAGTTCTTC
>NA|TRBJ1-5|NA|TRBV2
CASRGHGPRNQPQHF
TGTGCCAGCAGGGGACACGGCCCTAGGAATCAGCCCCAGCATTTT
>TRBD1|TRBJ1-2|NA|TRBV10-3
CAISEAQGAPLYGYTF
TGTGCCATCAGTGAGGCACAGGGGGCTCCTCTCTATGGCTACACCTTC
>TRBD1|TRBJ1-2|NA|TRBV4-3
CASSQVAGGNYGYTF
TGCGCCAGCAGCCAAGTTGCAGGGGGAAACTATGGCTACACCTTC
>TRBD1|TRBJ1-1|NA|TRBV7-2
CASTHQDRGGTEAFF
TGTGCCAGCACCCACCAAGACAGGGGGGGCACTGAAGCTTTCTTT
>NA|TRBJ2-1|NA|TRBV4-3
CASSQEDYRNEQFF
TGCGCCAGCAGCCAAGAAGACTATCGCAATGAGCAGTTCTTC
>TRBD1|TRBJ2-7|NA|TRBV28
CASSPRKPGQGAYEQYF
TGTGCCAGCAGTCCTAGGAAGCCGGGACAGGGGGCCTACGAGCAGTACTTC